This T cell receptor beta chain appears in the sequencing data of a study of blood T cell repertoires in COVID-19. Across the study: Material from acute and convalescent COVID-19 was sourced from the United States, Italy and Spain. Sources were T cells, B-cell-depleted T cells, or PBMCs; the material itself was cDNA or gDNA.

V dropped 5 bases and J dropped 2; count of bases not matched to a gene: 6. CDR3 size: 15 residues. The V gene's germline CDR1 is MDHEN and CDR2 SYDVKM. The authors' processing: Estimation of nucleated cell counts was performed using reference gene primer amplification. Assay used: immunoSEQ multiplex PCR; TCRdb lists only in-frame clones, some missing. V, J and clone size reflect that table, while D and trimming were determined from the DNA. The sample shows around 230,000 clones, about 87% of them seen only once. Sample: PBMCs or T cells enriched from blood (not recorded which). The chain couples TRBV28 to TRBJ2-3; 8 bases agree with TRBD2. The receptor's source is a young man with acute COVID-19. DNA of the CDR3: TGTGCCAGCAGTATTAGCGGGAACCCCACAGATACGCAGTATTTT. Protein sequence: CASSISGNPTDTQYF.